This passage covers 3 T cell receptor beta chains from one sample sequenced in a study of shared clonotypes between healthy human individuals. Data came from immunoSEQ multiplex PCR; TCRdb stores just in-frame clones and leaves some out. The table has approximately 100,000 clones, around 68% seen once; the top ten hold 24%. The sequenced sample was memory CD8+ T cells sorted from blood. Subset of the sample: CD45RO+ cells pooled with CCR7-negative TemRA cells. The receptors here all came from a woman aged 25 to 39 in good health.

This chain links TRBV5-1 with TRBJ2-2; the D call may be TRBD1 or TRBD2 (6 bases each). The CDR3 consists of 16 residues. CDR1 and CDR2 from the germline V gene are SGHRS and YFSETQ. Trimming took 1 base from V and 4 from J, leaving 14 bases between them. The CDR3 DNA follows: TGCGCCAGCAGCTTGTGGGGGGCGGCAACCACCGGGGAGCTGTTTTTT. It encodes CASSLWGAATTGELFF. The full variable domain, with the rest looked up from reference TRBV5-1 and TRBJ2-2, is KAGVTQTPRYLIKTRGQQVTLSCSPISGHRSVSWYQQTPGQGLQFLFEYFSETQRNKGNFPGRFSGRQFSNSRSEMNVSTLELGDSALYLCASSLWGAATTGELFFGEGSRLTVL.

The chain recombines TRBV7-3 with TRBJ2-7; possible D gene TRBD1, 6 bases. Germline V gene sequence: CDR1 SGHTA, CDR2 FQGTGA. V was pared by 2 bases and J by 3 bases, with 11 bases between. The CDR3 spans 14 residues. The chain's CDR3 is CASSLVTGGYEQYF. DNA of the CDR3: TGTGCCAGCAGCTTAGTGACAGGAGGCTACGAGCAGTACTTC.

This clone was found a few times. The V call is TRBV4-1, the J call TRBJ2-5; 7 nucleotides match TRBD1. TRBJ2-7 matches the DNA end more closely, so the J call is doubtful. This CDR3 has 15 residues. Per germline, CDR1 MGHRA and CDR2 YSYEKL. The CDR3 loop reads CASSHSEDRSYEQYF. CDR3 DNA sequence: TGCGCCAGCAGCCACTCAGAGGACAGGTCCTACGAGCAGTACTTC.